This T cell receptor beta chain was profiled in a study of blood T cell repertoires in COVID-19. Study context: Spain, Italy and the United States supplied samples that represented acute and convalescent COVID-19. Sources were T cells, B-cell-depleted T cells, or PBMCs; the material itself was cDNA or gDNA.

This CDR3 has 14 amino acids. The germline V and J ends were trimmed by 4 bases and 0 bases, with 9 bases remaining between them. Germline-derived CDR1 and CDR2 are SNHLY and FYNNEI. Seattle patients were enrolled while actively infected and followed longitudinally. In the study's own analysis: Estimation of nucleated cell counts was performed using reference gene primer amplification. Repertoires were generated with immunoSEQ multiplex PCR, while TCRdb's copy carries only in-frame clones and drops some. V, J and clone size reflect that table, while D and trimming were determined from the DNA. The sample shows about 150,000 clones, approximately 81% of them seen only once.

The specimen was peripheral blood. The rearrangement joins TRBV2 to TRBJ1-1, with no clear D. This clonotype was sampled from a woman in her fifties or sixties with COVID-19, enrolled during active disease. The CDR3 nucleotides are TGTGCCAGCAGTGCTGGCGGCTTGAACACTGAAGCTTTCTTT. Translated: CASSAGGLNTEAFF.